Included here is one T cell receptor (beta chain) sequence, with context. TCRdb re-called the PCR reads through MiXCR, storing one row per CDR3 protein. Of around 11,000 distinct CDR3 sequences in the sample, approximately 50% were seen once. Germline CDR1 reads MNHEY; CDR2 reads SVGAGI. V lost 6 bases and J lost 2, with 14 bases in between. The CDR3 is 15 amino acids. These data are taken from a study of immune characterization of retroperitoneal liposarcoma. This chain uses TRBV6-5 with TRBJ2-1; D is unresolved. What was sequenced was tumor tissue. This clonotype was sampled from a female donor with retroperitoneal liposarcoma. The CDR3 DNA reads TGTGCCAGCAGACCTGGCTCTCTCCCCTACAATGAGCAGTTCTTC. The encoded protein is CASRPGSLPYNEQFF.